What follows is one T cell receptor beta chain and its context. Antigen specificity is unknown. Germline CDR1 reads SGHRS; CDR2 reads YFSETQ. Trimming took off 5 bases at V and 1 base at J, with 11 bases between the two ends. The CDR3 has 14 amino acids. What was sequenced were expressed TCRB transcripts, since all of the isolated RNA had been reverse transcribed. Data came from immunoSEQ multiplex PCR; TCRdb stores just in-frame clones and leaves some out. The sample has under 250,000 clones, 14% seen once. The sample belongs to a study of beta chain features in type 1 diabetes. Study outcomes and limitations: A greater similarity of naive, central memory and Treg TCRB repertoires was seen among patients than among healthy donors.

V usage is TRBV5-1 and J usage is TRBJ2-3; D is possibly TRBD2 (6 bases). Sequencing was performed on naive CD4+ T cells from blood. This receptor was obtained from a woman in her forties in good health. This chain's CDR3 is CASRRGTGTDTQYF. The CDR3, as DNA: TGCGCCAGCAGACGGGGGACTGGCACAGATACGCAGTATTTT.